Listed below are T cell receptor beta chains from one sample, sequenced in a study of CD8 T cells in Susac syndrome. TCRdb processed the immunoSEQ multiplex PCR reads anew with MiXCR; each CDR3 protein has one entry. The sample includes 110,000 to 150,000 distinct CDR3 sequences, about 94% seen only once; the top ten take 0.075% to 0.09%. Sequencing was done on a sample of CD4+ T cells from PBMCs. These receptors all come from a human donor with Susac syndrome. CDR3s include the opening cysteine and the closing phenylalanine or tryptophan. A D gene is named only where the DNA matches it firmly. Part of the rows lack a size; the others show once, few, many or a class for expanded clones.

TRBV9	-	TRBJ2-3	-	CASSVGYSTTDTQYF	TGTGCCAGCAGCGTAGGGTACTCCACCACAGATACGCAGTATTTT
TRBV12-3/TRBV12-4	-	TRBJ2-6	-	CASSFGGNVLTF	TGTGCCAGCAGTTTCGGAGGCAACGTCCTGACTTTC
TRBV20-1	TRBD2	TRBJ2-3	-	CSAGSGLAETQYF	TGCAGTGCTGGCTCTGGGCTAGCGGAAACGCAGTATTTT
TRBV24-1	-	TRBJ2-3	-	CATSEGDPTDTQYF	TGTGCCACCAGTGAAGGGGACCCTACAGATACGCAGTATTTT
TRBV3-1	TRBD2	TRBJ2-1	-	CASSQWRLAGFNEQFF	TGTGCCAGCAGCCAATGGAGGCTAGCGGGATTCAATGAGCAGTTCTTC
TRBV2	-	TRBJ1-5	-	CASRYYSNQPQHF	TGTGCCAGCAGGTACTATAGCAATCAGCCCCAGCATTTT
TRBV7-2	TRBD2	TRBJ2-3	-	CASSWTSGGQDTQYF	TGTGCCAGCAGCTGGACTAGCGGGGGTCAAGATACGCAGTATTTT
TRBV29-1	TRBD2	TRBJ2-5	-	CSVEGLSGGSKNTQYF	TGCAGCGTTGAGGGGTTATCGGGAGGCTCCAAGAATACCCAGTACTTC
TRBV4-1	TRBD1	TRBJ2-5	-	CASSQDGSRGLRETQYF	TGCGCCAGCAGCCAAGATGGGAGCAGGGGGTTAAGAGAGACCCAGTACTTC
TRBV29-1	-	TRBJ1-2	-	CSVPGAGPHAF	TGCAGCGTGCCCGGGGCAGGCCCCCATGCCTTC
TRBV2	-	TRBJ2-7	-	CASSGTLGLNEQYF	TGTGCCAGCAGTGGGACCCTCGGGTTGAACGAGCAGTACTTC
TRBV25-1	-	TRBJ2-3	once	CASGDTQYF	TGTGCCAGCGGGGATACGCAGTATTTT
TRBV27	-	TRBJ2-7	-	CASSFSSPASDEQYF	TGTGCCAGCAGTTTCTCCTCCCCGGCCTCCGACGAGCAGTACTTC